The rows below give T cell receptor beta chains drawn from one sample of a study of blood T cell repertoires in COVID-19. TCRdb's copy holds only in-frame clones and misses some; the assay was immunoSEQ multiplex PCR. In the table there are hundreds of thousands of clones, approximately 91% of which are singletons. Specimen: PBMCs or T cells enriched from blood (not recorded which). These receptors were obtained from a woman aged 40 to 49 who had recovered from COVID-19. The CDR3 runs from the conserved cysteine through the conserved F or W. D genes are given only for firm matches. Where a row states a size, it is once, few, many or the class of an expanded clone; other rows omit it.

V	J	size	D	DNA	CDR3
TRBV11-1	TRBJ2-5	NA	TRBD1	TGTGCCAGCAGACAGGGGGCGACTCTCGGGGAGACCCAGTACTTC	CASRQGATLGETQYF
TRBV27	TRBJ1-1	NA	NA	TGTGCCAGCAGTACGTCAACAGGGTCCGCAGCTTTCTTT	CASSTSTGSAAFF
TRBV3-1/TRBV3-2	TRBJ2-3	NA	TRBD2	TGTGCCAGCAGCCAATGGCTAGCGGGGGACCCTCCGTTCCCCTTCCGCACAGATACGCAGTATTTT	CASSQWLAGDPPFPFRTDTQYF
TRBV7-9	TRBJ2-1	once	NA	TGTGCCAGCAGCTTAGGTACTAGCCCCATTTACAATGAGCAGTTCTTC	CASSLGTSPIYNEQFF
TRBV28	TRBJ2-7	NA	NA	TGTGCCACCGGGAGCTACGAGCAGTACTTC	CATGSYEQYF
TRBV5-1	TRBJ1-2	NA	TRBD1	TGCGCCAGCAGCGTAACGGGACAGACTAACTATGGCTACACCTTC	CASSVTGQTNYGYTF
TRBV24-1	TRBJ1-5	NA	NA	TGTGCCACCAGTGATTTACGGTCCGGGCCCCAGCATTTT	CATSDLRSGPQHF
TRBV20-1	TRBJ1-1	NA	NA	TGCAGGGGAGGCCTTAACACTGAAGCTTTCTTT	CRGGLNTEAFF
TRBV30	TRBJ2-5	NA	TRBD2	TGTGCCTGGAGTATTGGGGCGGGGGGAGAGACCCAGTACTTC	CAWSIGAGGETQYF
TRBV5-1	TRBJ2-1	NA	TRBD2	TGCGCCAGCAGCTTGGATTTCAGCGGGAGGGCCACTGAGCAGTTCTTC	CASSLDFSGRATEQFF
TRBV2	TRBJ2-4	NA	NA	TGTGCCAGCAGTGCCCCCACAGGGTTCAAAAACATTCAGTACTTC	CASSAPTGFKNIQYF
TRBV28	TRBJ1-2	NA	NA	TGTGCCAGCAGGAGTCGGGATGGCTACACCTTC	CASRSRDGYTF
TRBV7-9	TRBJ2-2	once	NA	TGTGCCAGCAGCTTAGGAGAATCCGGGGAGCTGTTTTTT	CASSLGESGELFF
TRBV2	TRBJ1-4	NA	NA	TGTGCCAGCAGTTCCTGGCGGGGGGCGGGCGAAAAACTGTTTTTT	CASSSWRGAGEKLFF
TRBV27	TRBJ2-1	NA	NA	TGTGCCAGCAGTTTTTCTTTGGCATCTTCCCTCTACAATGAGCAGTTCTTC	CASSFSLASSLYNEQFF
TRBV6-6	TRBJ2-4	few	TRBD1	TGTGCCAGCAGCCGATCGGGCTCGTCCGGGACAGGGAACATTCAGTACTTC	CASSRSGSSGTGNIQYF
TRBV19	TRBJ2-2	NA	NA	TGTGCCAGTAGACCTGACAGGACGGCCGGGGAGCTGTTTTTT	CASRPDRTAGELFF
TRBV7-3	TRBJ2-3	NA	TRBD2	TGTGCCAGCAGCTATCCTCTAGCGGCCCCCCCCTTGGGAGATACGCAGTATTTT	CASSYPLAAPPLGDTQYF
TRBV2	TRBJ1-5	NA	TRBD1	TGTGCCAGCAGTTACGGGACAGGGGTTCAGCCCCAGCATTTT	CASSYGTGVQPQHF
TRBV5-1	TRBJ2-7	NA	NA	TGCGCCAGCAGCCTCCGGATCGGCGGCGAGCAGTACTTC	CASSLRIGGEQYF
TRBV4-3	TRBJ1-1	NA	NA	TGCGCCAGCAGCCAAGAAGTAGGGGGGGTTACTGAAGCTTTCTTT	CASSQEVGGVTEAFF
TRBV5-5	TRBJ1-4	NA	TRBD1	TGTGCCAGCAGCTCTCACCGTGCAGGGGGCGAGGAAAAACTGTTTTTT	CASSSHRAGGEEKLFF
TRBV7-9	TRBJ1-1	NA	NA	TGTGCCAGCAGCTTGCCGGGGGGAGGTGCTTTCTTT	CASSLPGGGAFF